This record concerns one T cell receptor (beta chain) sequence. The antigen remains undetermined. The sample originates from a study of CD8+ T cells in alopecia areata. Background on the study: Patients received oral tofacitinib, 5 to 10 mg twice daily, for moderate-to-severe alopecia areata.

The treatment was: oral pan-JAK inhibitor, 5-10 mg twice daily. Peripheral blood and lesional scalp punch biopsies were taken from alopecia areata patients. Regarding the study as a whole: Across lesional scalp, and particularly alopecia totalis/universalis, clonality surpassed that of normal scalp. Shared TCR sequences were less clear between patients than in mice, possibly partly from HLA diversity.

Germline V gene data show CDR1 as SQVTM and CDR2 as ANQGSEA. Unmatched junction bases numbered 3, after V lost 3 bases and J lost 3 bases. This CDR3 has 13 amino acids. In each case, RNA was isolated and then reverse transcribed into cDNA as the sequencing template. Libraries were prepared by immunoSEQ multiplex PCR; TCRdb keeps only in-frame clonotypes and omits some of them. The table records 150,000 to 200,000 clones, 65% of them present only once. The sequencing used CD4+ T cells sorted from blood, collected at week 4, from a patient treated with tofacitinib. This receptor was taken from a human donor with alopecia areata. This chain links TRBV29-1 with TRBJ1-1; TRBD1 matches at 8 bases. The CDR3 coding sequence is TGCAGCGTTGAGATGGACAGGGACACTGAAGCTTTCTTT. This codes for CSVEMDRDTEAFF.